These 21 T cell receptor beta chains came from one sample sequenced in a study of human T cells and chemical hapten exposure. The sample's time point: patch test 3, about 24 weeks after DPC sensitization. Documented treatment: therapeutic diphenylcyclopropenone sensitization with weekly scalp DPC. TCRdb independently ran MiXCR on the RACE reads; one entry per CDR3 protein. The data show 62,000 or so distinct CDR3 sequences, approximately 10% seen once. Sequencing used whole blood, obtained in connection with sensitization to the hapten diphenylcyclopropenone (DPC). The receptors stem from a woman aged 30 to 39 with alopecia areata. Some clones in this sample may be carry-over from other donors' samples.

This clonotype appeared many times. This rearrangement joins TRBV20-1 to TRBJ2-5, with TRBD2 as a possible D gene (6 bases). The V end lost 0 bases, the J end lost 3 bases, and 11 bases lay between the germline ends. From germline, CDR1 is DFQATT and CDR2 SNEGSKA (reference sequence). The CDR3 is 14 amino acids. CDR3 sequence: CSARDGGTEETQYF. The CDR3 DNA sequence: TGCAGTGCTAGAGATGGGGGGACTGAAGAGACCCAGTACTTC.

This clonotype was seen ten or more times. The chain has TRBV5-1 and TRBJ1-6, with D possibly matching TRBD1 (6 bases). CDR3 length: 13 amino acids. V lost 6 bases to trimming and J lost 7 bases, with 11 bases between them. Germline CDR1 is SGHRS and CDR2 is YFSETQ. As DNA, the CDR3 is TGCGCCAGCAAACAGGGCGGCAATTCACCCCTCCACTTT. It specifies CASKQGGNSPLHF.

This clonotype came up many times. V gene TRBV7-9 combines with J gene TRBJ1-2; the match to TRBD1 covers 7 bases. J gave up 4 bases and V 5 bases, and 7 bases lay outside the gene matches. This CDR3 comprises 14 residues. From germline, CDR1 is SEHNR and CDR2 FQNEAQ (reference sequence). The CDR3 nucleotides read TGTGCCAGCAGCCCAGGGGGGTTTTCCTATGGCTACACCTTC. This translates into CASSPGGFSYGYTF.

The V gene is TRBV20-1, the J gene TRBJ1-1; tentative D call: TRBD1 (6 bases). The germline V gene encodes CDR1 DFQATT and CDR2 SNEGSKA (reference sequence). Trimming removed 1 base from V and 2 bases from J, with 14 bases in between. The CDR3 has 15 amino acids. The CDR3: CSARGAGTTNTEAFF. The CDR3 region has the DNA TGCAGTGCTAGAGGTGCCGGGACAACAAACACTGAAGCTTTCTTT.

This clonotype showed up just a few times. The chain employs TRBV2 and TRBJ1-5, with a possible D match to TRBD1 (6 bases). Per the germline V gene, CDR1 is SNHLY and CDR2 is FYNNEI. The CDR3 contains 17 residues. V gave up 6 bases and J gave up 0 bases, with 18 bases separating them. The DNA of the CDR3 is TGTGCCAGCAGCCCCCGACAGGCCCCGTATAGCAATCAGCCCCAGCATTTT. Translated: CASSPRQAPYSNQPQHF.

This clonotype has a count of ten or more. This chain connects TRBV11-2 to TRBJ2-7, with 8 bases matching TRBD1. Trimming at V came to 5 bases and at J to 2 bases, leaving 11 bases not matched to a gene. The CDR3 length is 16 residues. Germline V gene data show CDR1 as SGHAT and CDR2 as FQNNGV. DNA for the CDR3: TGTGCCAGCAGCCCGCTCTCGAGACAGGGGCCCTACGAGCAGTACTTC. This encodes CASSPLSRQGPYEQYF. The full variable domain, completed using reference TRBV11-2 and TRBJ2-7, is EAGVAQSPRYKIIEKRQSVAFWCNPISGHATLYWYQQILGQGPKLLIQFQNNGVVDDSQLPKDRFSAERLKGVDSTLKIQPAKLEDSAVYLCASSPLSRQGPYEQYFGPGTRLTVT.

Only one count was recorded for this clonotype. V gene TRBV11-1 combines with J gene TRBJ1-1, with no clear D. CDR1 SGHAT and CDR2 FQDESV come from the germline V gene (reference sequence). This CDR3 is built from 14 residues. The V and J ends lost 5 bases and 3 bases respectively, with 13 bases between them. The CDR3 protein is CASSREAGDTEAFF. CDR3 nucleotides: TGTGCCAGCAGCCGGGAGGCGGGAGACACTGAAGCTTTCTTT.

There are many counts of this clonotype. The gene calls are TRBV6-5 and TRBJ1-5; no definite D call. The CDR3 sequence is 17 residues long. Germline CDR1 MNHEY, CDR2 SVGAGI. Deletions cut 9 bases from V and 2 bases from J, with 23 bases between. The CDR3 nucleotides read TGTGCCAGGGAGGTATTGACAACCGTCTGGGGCAATCAGCCCCAGCATTTT. Translated, it gives CAREVLTTVWGNQPQHF.

This clonotype was picked up many times. The chain is built from TRBV10-3 and TRBJ2-7; TRBD2 agrees at 7 bases. The V segment lost 5 bases and the J segment 1 base; nucleotides outside the gene matches: 8. This CDR3 is 15 amino acids long. CDR1 ENHRY and CDR2 SYGVKD come from the germline V gene. CDR3 nucleotide sequence: TGTGCCATCAGTAAAACTAGCGAAGGGTCCTACGAGCAGTACTTC. Translating it yields CAISKTSEGSYEQYF.

In its sample, this clonotype was seen many times. The chain carries TRBV5-6 and TRBJ1-2; D is perhaps TRBD1 (6 bases). The ends were cut back, 3 bases at V and 3 bases at J, with 15 bases in the middle. Germline values: CDR1 SGHDT, CDR2 YYEEEE. This CDR3 has 15 residues. The chain's CDR3 is CASSSYREGDYGYTF. The DNA of the CDR3 is TGTGCCAGCAGCTCGTACAGGGAGGGTGACTATGGCTACACCTTC.

The chain is built from TRBV29-1 and TRBJ2-3; D gene unclear. From germline, CDR1 is SQVTM and CDR2 ANQGSEA. V was shortened by 3 bases and J by 2 bases, with 9 bases between the two germline ends. CDR3 length equals 13 residues. CDR3 DNA sequence: TGCAGCGTTGATTCGTCGCCCACAGATACGCAGTATTTT. Its translation: CSVDSSPTDTQYF.

This clonotype was found many times. The chain carries TRBV6-2 or TRBV6-3 and TRBJ1-3; D is undetermined. This CDR3 has 15 amino acids. V was pared by 6 bases and J by 0 bases, with 12 bases between. Germline CDR1 is MNHEY and CDR2 is SVGEGT. CDR3 coding DNA: TGTGCCAGCAGCCCCCCACGGTTCTCTGGAAACACCATATATTTT. The encoded protein is CASSPPRFSGNTIYF.

The chain is built from TRBV2 and TRBJ1-1, with D unclear. Trimming cost V 0 bases and J 0 bases, with 8 bases left between them. Germline V gene lookup returns CDR1 SNHLY and CDR2 FYNNEI. This CDR3 has 15 amino acids. As DNA, the CDR3 is TGTGCCAGCAGTGAAGCGCGGGCCTTGAACACTGAAGCTTTCTTT. Its translation: CASSEARALNTEAFF.

The chain links TRBV10-3 to TRBJ1-5; 10 bases map to TRBD1. J gave up 7 bases and V 11 bases, and 8 bases lay outside the gene matches. There are 13 residues in the CDR3. CDR1 and CDR2 (germline): ENHRY, SYGVKD. The CDR3 region has the DNA TGTGCCGTCGGGACAGGGGAATACCAGCCCCAGCATTTT. The encoded protein is CAVGTGEYQPQHF.

This clonotype was counted ten times or more. V is TRBV6-2 or TRBV6-3 and J is TRBJ2-7; D uncertain. The germline V gene has CDR1 MNHEY and CDR2 SVGEGT. V lost 5 bases and J 1 base, leaving 6 bases between the germline ends. The CDR3 runs 12 residues. The CDR3 DNA reads as TGTGCCAGCAGTCGGCAGTCCTACGAGCAGTACTTC. It translates to CASSRQSYEQYF.

This clonotype was detected ten times or more. V usage is TRBV20-1 and J usage is TRBJ1-1; D may be TRBD1 (5 bases). Germline V gene lookup returns CDR1 DFQATT and CDR2 SNEGSKA (reference sequence). With 5 bases removed from V and 0 bases from J, the gap between germline ends came to 10 bases. This CDR3 has 13 residues. The CDR3 region is CSAQGSMNTEAFF. CDR3 nucleotides: TGCAGTGCTCAGGGCTCTATGAACACTGAAGCTTTCTTT.

This clonotype has ten or more counts. The chain is built from TRBV23-1 and TRBJ2-7; D call uncertain. TRBV23-1 is marked as an open reading frame, function uncertain. There are 14 residues in the CDR3. The V end was cut by 2 bases, the J end by 5 bases, with 13 bases between. DNA of the CDR3: TGCGCCAGCAGTCAAAACCCTGCGGCGGACGAGCAGTACTTC. Translated: CASSQNPAADEQYF.

This clonotype was found many times. The V gene is TRBV28, the J gene TRBJ2-7; TRBD1 might be the D (6 bases). Trimming cost V 6 bases and J 6 bases, with 18 bases left between them. Germline CDR1 reads MDHEN; CDR2 reads SYDVKM. This CDR3 contains 14 residues. CDR3 in amino acids: CASSPRRGWVEQYF. The CDR3 DNA follows: TGTGCCAGCAGCCCCAGAAGGGGGTGGGTCGAGCAGTACTTC.

This clonotype was recorded at least ten times. The gene calls are TRBV7-9 and TRBJ1-4; no clear D gene. V lost 1 base and J 8 bases, leaving 14 bases between the germline ends. The CDR3 spans 15 residues. Germline CDR1 reads SEHNR; CDR2 reads FQNEAQ (reference sequence). The CDR3 DNA reads as TGTGCCAGCAGCTTAGTTGGCCGGGTTGGGGAAAAACTGTTTTTT. Protein sequence: CASSLVGRVGEKLFF.

The J gene is TRBJ2-7, the V gene TRBV7-3; the D is unclear. The CDR3 covers 12 residues. CDR1 SGHTA and CDR2 FQGTGA come from the germline V gene. V was clipped by 8 bases and J by 0 bases, with 8 bases between them. The CDR3 nucleotides are TGTGCCAGCCACAGTTACTCCTACGAGCAGTACTTC. It encodes CASHSYSYEQYF.

This clonotype was seen many times. V is TRBV11-3 and J is TRBJ2-2; D perhaps matches TRBD2 (6 bases). From germline, CDR1 is SGHNT and CDR2 YENEEA. This CDR3 is 17 amino acids long. V was trimmed by 1 base and J by 6 bases, leaving 18 bases between them. This CDR3 is CASSLVLGLTRAGELFF. CDR3 bases: TGTGCCAGCAGCTTAGTTTTGGGTTTGACTAGGGCCGGGGAGCTGTTTTTT.